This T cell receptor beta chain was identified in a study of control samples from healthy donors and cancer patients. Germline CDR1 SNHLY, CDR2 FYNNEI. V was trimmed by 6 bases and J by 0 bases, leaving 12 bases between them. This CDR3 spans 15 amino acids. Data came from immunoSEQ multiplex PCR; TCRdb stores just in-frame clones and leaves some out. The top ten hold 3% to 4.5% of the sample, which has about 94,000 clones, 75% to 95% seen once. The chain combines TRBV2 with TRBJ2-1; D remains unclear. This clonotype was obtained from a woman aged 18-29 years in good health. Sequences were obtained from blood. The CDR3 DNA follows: TGTGCCAGCAGATGGACGGGTAGCTCCTACAATGAGCAGTTCTTC. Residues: CASRWTGSSYNEQFF.